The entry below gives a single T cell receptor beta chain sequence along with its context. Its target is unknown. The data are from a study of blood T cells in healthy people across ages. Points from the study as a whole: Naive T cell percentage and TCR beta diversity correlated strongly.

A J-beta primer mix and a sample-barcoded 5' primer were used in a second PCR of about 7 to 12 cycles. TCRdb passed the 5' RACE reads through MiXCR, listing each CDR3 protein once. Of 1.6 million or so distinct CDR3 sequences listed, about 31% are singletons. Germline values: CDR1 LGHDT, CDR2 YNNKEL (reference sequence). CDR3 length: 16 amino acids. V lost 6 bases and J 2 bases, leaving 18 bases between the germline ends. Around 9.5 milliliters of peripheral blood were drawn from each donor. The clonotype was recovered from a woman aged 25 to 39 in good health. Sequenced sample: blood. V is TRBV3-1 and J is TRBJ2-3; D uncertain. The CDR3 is CASSPWLKSDTDTQYF. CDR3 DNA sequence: TGTGCCAGCAGTCCCTGGTTAAAGTCGGACACAGATACGCAGTATTTT.